This T cell receptor (beta chain) was sequenced during a study of CD8 T cells in ankylosing spondylitis (TCRdb year 2017). The study in broad terms: The study profiled T cell receptor beta repertoires in healthy donors and ankylosing spondylitis patients to find disease-linked TCR variants. In total, the full study cohort was made up of nearly 110 healthy donors and approximately 27 ankylosing spondylitis patients. Peripheral blood samples were taken, and synovial fluid was additionally collected from ankylosing spondylitis patients.

This clonotype was observed many times. The antigen this receptor binds is unknown. The input lacks base qualities; no much larger clone sits a single base away. The paper's findings and limits, for the study overall: The disease-linked clones showed a CD8+ phenotype and occurred at relatively low frequencies in peripheral blood. According to the report, matched synovial fluid samples from ankylosing spondylitis patients were significantly enriched for the disease-linked clones. Some TCR beta motif variants had previously been reported in synovial fluid and blood of reactive arthritis patients, which suggested common disease-initiation mechanisms. Blood from ankylosing spondylitis patients appeared to be characterized by a TCR beta motif made up of several highly homologous amino acid variants.

These reads were obtained on an Illumina HiSeq 2500. TCR beta libraries were prepared by quantitative 5'-RACE with molecular barcodes. From the authors' description of their analysis: A new computational method, built on a probabilistic model of VDJ rearrangement, was used to identify disease-linked TCR variants. Using fastp trimming at Q25 and MiXCR clonotype assembly, TCRdb reanalyzed the public sequencing data and kept in-frame beta chains. Each CDR3 protein gets just one entry, which takes the most common genes and DNA from the rows behind it. The V and J calls were not made by the authors but by TCRdb's processing. Counted in this sample were some 840,000 distinct CDR3 sequences; about an eighth of them appeared once. The ten largest make up approximately 0.46% of the sample. Inclusive of the bounding cysteine and phenylalanine, the CDR3 is 15 residues long. The only DNA kept is the CDR3, 45 bases in frame from the first base. Based on the germline V gene (reference sequence), the CDR1 and CDR2 sequences are DFQATT and SNEGSKA. V and J lose 2 bases and 4 bases, and a span of 18 bases separates them.

The receptor's source is a male donor with ankylosing spondylitis. Here the chain combines TRBV20-1 and TRBJ2-7; the D gene is perhaps TRBD2, from 6 matching bases. Sequenced sample: blood, either unsorted or a sorted T cell fraction (not recorded which). The nucleotides read TGCAGTGCTAGAATCCCGCGGGACTTTAGTTACGAGCAGTACTTC. Translated, this is CSARIPRDFSYEQYF.